What follows describes a single TCR beta chain. In this sample, this clone turned up a few times. What antigen it recognizes has not been identified. Base qualities are not recorded, but no much larger clone differs from it by a single base. This specimen's time point label, per the study, means: baseline before first vaccination. The vaccinee samples were drawn from two UK trials, COV001 and COV002, one of which was a single-blind randomized controlled phase 2/3 trial testing AZD1222 (ChAdOx1 nCoV-19) in healthy adults. For TCRbeta chain sequencing, PBMC samples from trial participants were taken at day 0 and at day 28 after the second dose. The CDR3 regions of human TCRbeta chains were analyzed by immunosequencing. In the paper's pipeline: TCRs in the repertoires were matched against a reference library of SARS-CoV-2-specific TCRs that had been generated with the MIRA antigen-specificity platform. Breadth meant the fraction of unique TCRs that were SARS-CoV-2-associated, whereas depth meant the fraction of total T cells that were SARS-CoV-2-associated. Using the MIRA data, each spike-specific TCR was mapped to the spike region that the TCR reacts to and placed in a CD4 or CD8 class. Log10-transformed breadth and depth values were compared by one-way ANOVA with Sidak's multiple comparisons tests. TCRdb mirrors the immuneACCESS table, restricted to in-frame sequences. Some clones are absent from its copies; in checked studies, under half trace to an unresolved V gene, and the reason for the others is unknown. V and J calls and clone size come straight from that table; D and trimming were deduced from the DNA. This sample gives 35,000 to 45,000 clones in total; around three quarters of them show up just once. The ten most abundant clones make up about 3.8% of the sample.

These data come from a study of T cell responses to AZD1222 COVID-19 vaccine (dated by TCRdb to the early 2020s). Background on the whole study: AZD1222 recipients with second doses at about 4 weeks or about 12 weeks were pooled, because spike-specific TCR depth and breadth did not differ between schedules. A total of approximately 230 trial participants underwent TCR sequencing, of whom 207 received two doses of AZD1222 and about 25 received two doses of the MenACWY control vaccine. Enrollment into the trials was organized by age into subgroups of 18-55, 56-69 and 70-plus years, and those subgroups contained roughly 150, 30 and 60 TCR-sequenced participants, respectively. The investigation overall reported the following: The 56-69-year group was small, and its depth increase did not reach significance, likely because of low power. Conclusions about previously exposed vaccinees are limited, since just five to seven AZD1222 recipients were seropositive for SARS-CoV-2 at baseline. Because no day 14 peak-response samples were available, the repertoires could be characterized only after the peak T cell response. Epitopes outside the regions mutated in the B.1.351 and B.1.1.7 variants were reportedly recognized by nearly half of the unique spike-specific TCRs. Spike-specific TCR breadth and depth rose significantly after two AZD1222 doses compared with day 0 and with MenACWY recipients. Participants were mostly white British and included more females than males, and it was suggested by the authors that clonal diversity may have been underestimated. Vaccine-associated CD4 TCRs spanned the whole spike protein, with dominant responses in regions 160-218 and 743-854.

Taken from the germline V gene (reference sequence), the CDR1 and CDR2 loops are LGHDT and YNNKEL. Between the V and J ends, shortened by 0 bases and 3 bases respectively, the junction contains 9 bases. The CDR3 numbers 14 residues from cysteine through phenylalanine. The only DNA kept is the CDR3, 42 bases in frame from the first base. The TCR comes from an adult in good health. The chain uses TRBV3-1 (or the pseudogene TRBV3-2) and TRBJ2-7; the D gene is perhaps TRBD2, on 5 matching bases. The sample consisted of peripheral blood, taken on day 0 of AZD1222 vaccination. The CDR3 region reads CASSQDSRGYEQYF. The DNA is TGTGCCAGCAGCCAAGATAGTCGGGGCTACGAGCAGTACTTC.